The 20 T cell receptor beta chains below were found in one sample sequenced in a study of blood T cells in healthy people across ages. A J-beta primer mix and a sample-barcoded 5' primer were used in a second PCR of about 7 to 12 cycles. TCRdb recomputed calls from the 5' RACE reads with MiXCR, one row per CDR3 protein. The data hold roughly 1.4 million distinct CDR3 sequences, with 55% to 75% observed a single time. Sequencing was performed on blood. The receptors come from a man aged 18-30 years in good health.

On this clonotype itself: Mismatch with germline at one junction end may stem from a read error. The CDR3 DNA is TGCGCCACCAGCAACCCCGGGACAGGGGTCTCCTACGAGCAGTACTTC. It codes for CATSNPGTGVSYEQYF. This chain joins TRBV15 and TRBJ2-7, with TRBD1 matching over 10 bases. The germline CDR1 and CDR2 sequences are LNHNV and YYDKDF (reference sequence). The CDR3 covers 16 residues.

This chain connects TRBV4-1 to TRBJ2-7, with TRBD2 identical over 11 bases. This CDR3 is 17 amino acids long. The germline CDR1 and CDR2 sequences are MGHRA and YSYEKL. The ends lost 0 bases at V and 10 bases at J; junction bases unmatched: 14. The CDR3 DNA is TGCGCCAGCAGCCAAGAGGGTGTTTCTAGCGGGGGGAATATTCAGTACTTC. As protein: CASSQEGVSSGGNIQYF.

The V and J genes are TRBV2 and TRBJ1-2; D is uncertain. The V and J ends lost 2 bases and 2 bases respectively, with 12 bases between them. CDR1 is SNHLY, CDR2 FYNNEI, per germline. This CDR3 is built from 15 residues. The CDR3 region is CASSEQADGNYGYTF. The CDR3, as DNA: TGTGCCAGCAGTGAACAAGCGGACGGAAACTATGGCTACACCTTC.

The chain has TRBV2 and TRBJ2-4; D ambiguous. Trimming took off 7 bases at V and 1 base at J, with 17 bases between the two ends. Per the germline V gene, CDR1 is SNHLY and CDR2 is FYNNEI. The CDR3 is made up of 16 amino acids. CDR3 in amino acids: CASTTGFLGAKNIQYF. The CDR3 region has the DNA TGTGCCAGCACCACGGGCTTCTTAGGGGCCAAAAACATTCAGTACTTC.

This clonotype is a singleton in its sample. The chain recombines TRBV4-3 with TRBJ2-5, with a possible D match to TRBD2 (5 bases). The CDR3 consists of 16 residues. Trimming shortened V by 4 bases and J by 11 bases, and 26 bases separated the two germline ends. The germline gives CDR1 LGHNA, CDR2 YSLEER. In DNA form, the CDR3 reads TGCGCCAGCAGCCTCATCTACCGGGTCCCAACGTGGGAGCAGTACTTC. Translated: CASSLIYRVPTWEQYF.

This clonotype was seen only a few times. This chain connects TRBV4-3 to TRBJ2-7; D not resolved. CDR1 LGHNA and CDR2 YSLEER come from the germline V gene. The V gene lost 0 bases and the J gene lost 5 bases, with 8 bases spanning the gap. The CDR3 runs 13 residues. In DNA, the CDR3 is TGCGCCAGCAGCCAAGATTTGGGTAACGAGCAGTACTTC. Translated: CASSQDLGNEQYF.

The V and J genes are TRBV12-3 or TRBV12-4 and TRBJ2-1; 12 nucleotides agree with TRBD2. After removal of 5 bases from V and 8 bases from J, the junction contained 13 bases not matched to a gene. The CDR3 sequence is 17 residues long. This chain's CDR3 is CASSATSGGILADEQFF. The DNA of the CDR3 is TGTGCCAGCAGTGCAACTAGCGGGGGGATTCTTGCCGATGAGCAGTTCTTC.

This clonotype was observed a handful of times. The rearrangement uses TRBV7-9 and TRBJ2-3; 9 bases map to TRBD2. The germline gives CDR1 SEHNR, CDR2 FQNEAQ (reference sequence). With 1 base clipped from V and 4 bases from J, the junction kept 9 bases outside the gene matches. CDR3 size: 17 residues. The CDR3 nucleotides are TGTGCCAGCAGCTTAGGAAGCTCGGTAGCGGGAGCAGATACGCAGTATTTT. Protein: CASSLGSSVAGADTQYF.

This rearrangement joins TRBV20-1 to TRBJ2-7; D is tentatively TRBD1 or TRBD2 (5 bases each). The better agreement between TRBJ2-5 and the DNA end casts doubt on the J call. The germline V gene has CDR1 DFQATT and CDR2 SNEGSKA (reference sequence). The CDR3 loop spans 12 amino acids. The CDR3 loop reads CSAHGTGETQYF. The DNA of the CDR3 is TGCAGTGCTCACGGGACCGGAGAGACCCAGTACTTC.

This sequence joins TRBV28 and TRBJ1-2, with D possibly TRBD1 on 6 matching bases. Germline V gene lookup returns CDR1 MDHEN and CDR2 SYDVKM. CDR3 length equals 15 residues. V was pared by 3 bases and J by 8 bases, with 19 bases between. The CDR3 spells CASSLTRPGAFGYTF. CDR3 in DNA: TGTGCCAGCAGTTTGACCCGGCCGGGGGCCTTCGGCTACACCTTC.

This clonotype was seen only once. The chain joins TRBV20-1 to TRBJ2-1; 14 positions match TRBD2. The CDR3 extends over 18 amino acids. V shed 1 base, J shed 7 bases, and the junction held 12 bases outside the gene matches. Germline assignment: CDR1 DFQATT and CDR2 SNEGSKA (reference sequence). This CDR3 reads CSARGLAGGQGRLNEQFF. DNA for the CDR3: TGCAGTGCTAGAGGACTAGCGGGGGGGCAGGGTCGGTTAAATGAGCAGTTCTTC.

The chain joins TRBV15 to TRBJ2-3, with 8 bases fitting TRBD2. There are 14 residues in the CDR3. Unmatched junction bases numbered 3, after V lost 2 bases and J lost 5 bases. Germline loops: CDR1 LNHNV, CDR2 YYDKDF (reference sequence). The CDR3 spells CATSRSGSRDTQYF. CDR3 nucleotides: TGTGCCACCAGCAGAAGCGGGAGTAGAGATACGCAGTATTTT. Variable domain in full (rest from reference TRBV15 and TRBJ2-3): DAMVIQNPRYQVTQFGKPVTLSCSQTLNHNVMYWYQQKSSQAPKLLFHYYDKDFNNEADTPDNFQSRRPNTSFCFLDIRSPGLGDTAMYLCATSRSGSRDTQYFGPGTRLTVL.

This clonotype was detected only once. The V gene is TRBV11-2, the J gene TRBJ2-4; D is perhaps TRBD1 or TRBD2 (5 bases each). The J call may be faulty, since TRBJ2-7 better matches the DNA end. CDR3 size: 16 residues. Looked up from germline, CDR1 is SGHAT and CDR2 is FQNNGV. As DNA, the CDR3 is TGTGCCAGCAGGAAGGAGGTCCAGGGTCCCTCCTACGAGCAGTACTTC. This codes for CASRKEVQGPSYEQYF.

This clonotype appeared a single time. The chain uses TRBV10-2 and TRBJ1-1; tentatively, D is TRBD1 (5 bases). The CDR3 is 15 residues long. Between the trimmed V and J ends, which lost 4 bases and 3 bases, there was a span of 15 bases. Germline V lookup: CDR1 WSHSY, CDR2 SAAADI. DNA for the CDR3: TGCGCCAGCAGTGGAACGAGTCTCAGGGACACTGAAGCTTTCTTT. This sequence encodes CASSGTSLRDTEAFF.

The gene calls are TRBV12-3 or TRBV12-4 and TRBJ1-3, with 8 bases matching TRBD1. The length of the CDR3 is 15 residues. Germline trimming cut 5 bases from V and 7 bases from J; bases unmatched to any gene: 10. The CDR3 nucleotides are TGTGCCAGCAGTCCCCACAGGGGGGCGGGGAACACCATATATTTT. It yields the protein CASSPHRGAGNTIYF.

The chain links TRBV5-1 to TRBJ2-3; TRBD1 aligns across 10 bases. The CDR3 covers 14 residues. Germline values: CDR1 SGHRS, CDR2 YFSETQ. After removal of 10 bases from V and 3 bases from J, the junction contained 8 bases not matched to a gene. Here the CDR3 DNA reads TGCGCCGGCGGCGGACAGGGGGTGACAGATACGCAGTATTTT. Translating gives CAGGGQGVTDTQYF.

The rearrangement links TRBV6-5 to TRBJ1-1; no clear D gene. V lost 3 bases, J lost 7 bases, and 6 bases lay in between. The CDR3 consists of 11 residues. Germline V gene lookup returns CDR1 MNHEY and CDR2 SVGAGI. The CDR3 DNA reads as TGTGCCAGCAGTTATGAACGTGAAGCTTTCTTT. It codes for CASSYEREAFF.

This chain uses TRBV3-1 with TRBJ1-2; D uncertain. V was pared by 0 bases and J by 3 bases, with 8 bases between. In germline, CDR1 is LGHDT, CDR2 YNNKEL (reference sequence). The CDR3 totals 14 residues. The CDR3 spells CASSQENLYYGYTF. In DNA, the CDR3 is TGTGCCAGCAGCCAAGAAAACCTTTACTATGGCTACACCTTC.

This chain connects TRBV27 to TRBJ2-1; D is unclear. CDR1 is MNHEY, CDR2 SMNVEV, per germline (reference sequence). Trimming took 1 base from V and 6 from J, leaving 7 bases between them. The CDR3 is 13 amino acids. CDR3 sequence: CASSLYPPNEQFF. The CDR3 coding sequence is TGTGCCAGCAGTTTATACCCCCCCAATGAGCAGTTCTTC.

This chain joins TRBV3-1 and TRBJ1-6, with 7 bases fitting TRBD1. J gave up 6 bases and V 4 bases, and 9 bases lay outside the gene matches. The CDR3 length is 16 residues. Germline CDR1 LGHDT, CDR2 YNNKEL (reference sequence). As DNA, the CDR3 is TGTGCCAGCAGCCTGGGGGACAGCTCATTTAATTCACCCCTCCACTTT. Protein: CASSLGDSSFNSPLHF. The entire variable domain, with the rest obtained from reference TRBV3-1 and TRBJ1-6, is as follows: DTAVSQTPKYLVTQMGNDKSIKCEQNLGHDTMYWYKQDSKKFLKIMFSYNNKELIINETVPNRFSPKSPDKAHLNLHINSLELGDSAVYFCASSLGDSSFNSPLHFGNGTRLTVT.